The 7 T cell receptor beta chains listed next were all sequenced from one sample in a study of cytomegalovirus exposure and HLA in healthy donors. The study ran its PCR with 60 Vbeta and 13 Jbeta primers. Produced via immunoSEQ multiplex PCR; TCRdb's table is partial and in-frame only. Of over 200,000 clones listed, 70% to 85% are singletons. The material sequenced was PBMCs. These receptors originate from a male donor in good health and CMV-seronegative.

This clone was recorded once. The genes are TRBV19 and TRBJ2-1; the match to TRBD2 covers 11 bases. Germline-derived CDR1 and CDR2 are LNHDA and SQIVND (reference sequence). CDR3 length: 15 amino acids. Losses at the gene ends were 6 bases for V and 6 bases for J; bases not matched to a gene: 7. This chain's CDR3 is CASSPLAGGRNEQFF. The CDR3 bases are TGTGCCAGTAGCCCTTTAGCGGGAGGGCGCAATGAGCAGTTCTTC.

The rearrangement joins TRBV28 to TRBJ2-5, with 11 bases that match TRBD2. CDR1 is MDHEN and CDR2 is SYDVKM in the germline V gene. Trimming at V came to 5 bases and at J to 4 bases, leaving 6 bases not matched to a gene. This CDR3 is built from 15 residues. Here the CDR3 DNA reads TGTGCCAGCAGTGATACTAGCGGGAGTTTAGAGACCCAGTACTTC. It yields the protein CASSDTSGSLETQYF.

The chain has TRBV7-9 and TRBJ2-1; 7 nucleotides match TRBD2. CDR3 length: 16 amino acids. CDR1 is SEHNR, CDR2 FQNEAQ, per germline (reference sequence). Losses at the gene ends were 5 bases for V and 3 bases for J; bases not matched to a gene: 10. This CDR3 is CASSPGAGDYYNEQFF. Here the CDR3 DNA reads TGTGCCAGCAGCCCTGGGGCGGGGGACTACTACAATGAGCAGTTCTTC.

J is TRBJ2-7 and V is TRBV28, with D unresolved. V lost 5 bases and J 4 bases, leaving 6 bases between the germline ends. The CDR3 is 11 amino acids. The germline CDR1 and CDR2 sequences are MDHEN and SYDVKM. In DNA form, the CDR3 reads TGTGCCAGCAGTAATTTATACGAGCAGTACTTC. Protein: CASSNLYEQYF.

This clone turned up a few times. The chain carries TRBV5-6 and TRBJ1-1; TRBD1 might be the D (5 bases). Germline CDR1 SGHDT, CDR2 YYEEEE. CDR3 length: 12 residues. Trimming pared 3 bases from V and 7 bases from J, leaving 10 bases between. CDR3 protein: CASSSQVSEAFF. CDR3 DNA: TGTGCCAGCAGCTCACAGGTGAGTGAAGCTTTCTTT. The whole variable domain, filled in from reference TRBV5-6 and TRBJ1-1, reads DAGVTQSPTHLIKTRGQQVTLRCSPKSGHDTVSWYQQALGQGPQFIFQYYEEEERQRGNFPDRFSGHQFPNYSSELNVNALLLGDSALYLCASSSQVSEAFFGQGTRLTVV.

This rearrangement joins TRBV7-6 to TRBJ2-1; 12 positions agree with TRBD2. The germline gives CDR1 SGHVS, CDR2 FNYEAQ. CDR3 size: 18 residues. The trim removed 4 bases at V and 4 bases at J, leaving 11 bases unmatched. CDR3 in amino acids: CASSSNLASGRAYNEQFF. DNA of the CDR3: TGTGCCAGCAGCTCCAATCTAGCTAGCGGGAGGGCTTACAATGAGCAGTTCTTC. The variable domain in full, with the rest retrieved from reference TRBV7-6 and TRBJ2-1, is GAGVSQSPRYKVTKRGQDVALRCDPISGHVSLYWYRQALGQGPEFLTYFNYEAQQDKSGLPNDRFSAERPEGSISTLTIQRTEQRDSAMYRCASSSNLASGRAYNEQFFGPGTRLTVL.

J is TRBJ1-3 and V is TRBV4-1; D may be TRBD1 (5 bases). Trimming shortened V by 1 base and J by 3 bases, and 16 bases separated the two germline ends. The germline gives CDR1 MGHRA, CDR2 YSYEKL. The CDR3 has 17 residues. CDR3 protein: CASSQVGLGGGGNTIYF. The CDR3 DNA reads TGCGCCAGCAGCCAAGTCGGGCTGGGGGGAGGTGGAAACACCATATATTTT.